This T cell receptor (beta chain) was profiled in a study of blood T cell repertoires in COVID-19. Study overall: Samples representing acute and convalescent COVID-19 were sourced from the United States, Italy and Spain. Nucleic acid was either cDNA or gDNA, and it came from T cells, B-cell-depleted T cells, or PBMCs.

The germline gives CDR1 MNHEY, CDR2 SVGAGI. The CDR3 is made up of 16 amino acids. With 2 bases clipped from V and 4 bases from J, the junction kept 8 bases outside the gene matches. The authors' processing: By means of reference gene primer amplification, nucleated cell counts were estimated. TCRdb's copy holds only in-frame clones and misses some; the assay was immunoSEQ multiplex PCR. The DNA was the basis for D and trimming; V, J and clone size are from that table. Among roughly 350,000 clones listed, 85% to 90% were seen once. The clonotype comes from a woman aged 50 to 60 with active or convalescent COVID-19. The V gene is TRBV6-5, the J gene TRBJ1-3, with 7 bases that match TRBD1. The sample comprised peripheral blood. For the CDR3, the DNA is TGTGCCAGCAGTTACCAACCCGGGACAGTAGGAAACACCATATATTTT. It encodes CASSYQPGTVGNTIYF.